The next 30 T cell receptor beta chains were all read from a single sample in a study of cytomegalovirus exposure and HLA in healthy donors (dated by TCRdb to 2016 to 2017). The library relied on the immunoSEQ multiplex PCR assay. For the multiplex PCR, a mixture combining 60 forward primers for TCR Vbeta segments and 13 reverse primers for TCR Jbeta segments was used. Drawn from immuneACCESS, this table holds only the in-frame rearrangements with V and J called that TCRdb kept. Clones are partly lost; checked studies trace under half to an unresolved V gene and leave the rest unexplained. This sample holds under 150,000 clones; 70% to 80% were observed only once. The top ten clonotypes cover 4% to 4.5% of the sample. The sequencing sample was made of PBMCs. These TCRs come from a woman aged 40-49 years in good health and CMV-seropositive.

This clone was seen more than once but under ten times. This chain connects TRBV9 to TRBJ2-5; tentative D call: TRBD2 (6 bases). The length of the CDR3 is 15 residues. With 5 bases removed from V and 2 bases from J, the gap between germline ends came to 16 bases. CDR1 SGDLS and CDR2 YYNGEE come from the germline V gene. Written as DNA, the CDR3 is TGTGCCAGCAGTCGGAGGGGTGGAGAACAAGAGACCCAGTACTTC. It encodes CASSRRGGEQETQYF.

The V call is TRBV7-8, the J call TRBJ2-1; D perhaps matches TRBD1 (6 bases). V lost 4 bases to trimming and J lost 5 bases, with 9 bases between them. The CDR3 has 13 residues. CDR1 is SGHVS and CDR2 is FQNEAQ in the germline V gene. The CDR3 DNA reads TGTGCCAGCAGCTCGGACAGAGACAATGAGCAGTTCTTC. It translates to CASSSDRDNEQFF.

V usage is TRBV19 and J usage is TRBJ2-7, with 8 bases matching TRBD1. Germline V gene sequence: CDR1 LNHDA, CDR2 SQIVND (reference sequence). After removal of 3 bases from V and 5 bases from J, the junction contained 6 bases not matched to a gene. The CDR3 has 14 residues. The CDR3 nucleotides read TGTGCCAGTAGTATGACGGACAGGGTCCACGAGCAGTACTTC. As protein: CASSMTDRVHEQYF.

Here the CDR3 DNA reads TGCGCCAGCAGCTTACAGGGGGGAGGGAACACTGAAGCTTTCTTT. Translation gives CASSLQGGGNTEAFF. The V and J genes are TRBV5-1 and TRBJ1-1; TRBD1 matches at 8 bases. CDR1 is SGHRS and CDR2 is YFSETQ in the germline V gene. V dropped 2 bases and J dropped 1; count of bases not matched to a gene: 4. The CDR3 totals 15 residues.

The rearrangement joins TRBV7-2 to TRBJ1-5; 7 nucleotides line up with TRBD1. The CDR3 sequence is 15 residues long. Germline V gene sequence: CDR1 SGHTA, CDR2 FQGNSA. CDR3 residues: CVGTTINQGVFCRHF. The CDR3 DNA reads TGTGTAGGGACAACCATCAATCAGGGGGTGTTCTGTCGGCATTTT.

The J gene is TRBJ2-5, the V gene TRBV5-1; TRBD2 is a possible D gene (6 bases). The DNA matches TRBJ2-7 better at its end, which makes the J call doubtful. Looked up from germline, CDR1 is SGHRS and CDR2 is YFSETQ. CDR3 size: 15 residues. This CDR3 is CASSGSGAGAYEQYF. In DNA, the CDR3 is TGCGCCAGCAGCGGTAGCGGAGCTGGGGCCTACGAGCAGTACTTC.

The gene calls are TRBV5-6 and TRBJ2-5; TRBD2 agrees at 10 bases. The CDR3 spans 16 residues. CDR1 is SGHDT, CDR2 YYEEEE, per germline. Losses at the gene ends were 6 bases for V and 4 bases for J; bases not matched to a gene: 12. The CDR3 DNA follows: TGTGCCAGCACCCTTACTAGCGGGGCATCGCGAGAGACCCAGTACTTC. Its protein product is CASTLTSGASRETQYF.

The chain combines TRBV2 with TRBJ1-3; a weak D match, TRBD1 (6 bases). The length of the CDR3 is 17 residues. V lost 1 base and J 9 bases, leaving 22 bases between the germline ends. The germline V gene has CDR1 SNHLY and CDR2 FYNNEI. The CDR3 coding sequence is TGTGCCAGCAGTGAAGACGCGGACAGCTCTTTTTTCGGCACCATATATTTT. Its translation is CASSEDADSSFFGTIYF.

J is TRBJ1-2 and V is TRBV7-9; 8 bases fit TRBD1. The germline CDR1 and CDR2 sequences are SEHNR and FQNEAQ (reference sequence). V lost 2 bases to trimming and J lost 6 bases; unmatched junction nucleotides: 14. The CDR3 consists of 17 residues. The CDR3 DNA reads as TGTGCCAGCAGCTTAACGCCCGGGACAGGTGCTATCCATGGCTACACCTTC. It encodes CASSLTPGTGAIHGYTF.

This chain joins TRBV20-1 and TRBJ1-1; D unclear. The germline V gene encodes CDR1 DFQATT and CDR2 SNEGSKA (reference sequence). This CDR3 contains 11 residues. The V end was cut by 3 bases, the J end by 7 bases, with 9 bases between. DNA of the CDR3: TGCAGTGCTAGGGCGGAGTATGAAGCTTTCTTT. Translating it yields CSARAEYEAFF.

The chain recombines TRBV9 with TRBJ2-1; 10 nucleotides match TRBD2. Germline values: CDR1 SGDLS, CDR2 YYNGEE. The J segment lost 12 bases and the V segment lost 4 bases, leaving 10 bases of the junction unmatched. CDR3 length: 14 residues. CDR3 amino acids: CASSFGTSAVAQFF. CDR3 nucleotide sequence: TGTGCCAGCAGCTTCGGGACTAGCGCTGTGGCGCAGTTCTTC.

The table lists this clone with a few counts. CDR3 sequence: CASSYTPGQGNTIYF. The CDR3 bases are TGCGCCAGCAGCTACACACCGGGACAGGGAAACACCATATATTTT. This rearrangement joins TRBV5-1 to TRBJ1-3; 7 nucleotides line up with TRBD1. The V gene end was trimmed by 3 bases and the J gene end by 4 bases; junction bases not matched to a gene: 7. Germline-derived CDR1 and CDR2 are SGHRS and YFSETQ. This CDR3 is 15 amino acids long.

The CDR3 nucleotides read TGTGCCAGCAGCCGACAGGGCTTCTCTGGAAACACCATATATTTT. It translates to CASSRQGFSGNTIYF. The chain uses TRBV7-2 and TRBJ1-3; 7 positions agree with TRBD1. Germline-derived CDR1 and CDR2 are SGHTA and FQGNSA. This CDR3 is 15 amino acids long. J was trimmed by 0 bases and V by 5 bases; bases with no gene match: 4.

The CDR3 nucleotides read TGTGCCAGCAGCGCCGTGGGGGCGGGCTATGGCTACACCTTC. Protein product: CASSAVGAGYGYTF. The chain uses TRBV9 and TRBJ1-2; D may be TRBD1 (6 bases). The germline CDR1 and CDR2 sequences are SGDLS and YYNGEE. V was cut by 3 bases and J by 4 bases, with 13 bases left in between. This CDR3 is 14 amino acids long. Together with reference TRBV9 and TRBJ1-2, the CDR3 gives the full variable domain: DSGVTQTPKHLITATGQRVTLRCSPRSGDLSVYWYQQSLDQGLQFLIQYYNGEERAKGNILERFSAQQFPDLHSELNLSSLELGDSALYFCASSAVGAGYGYTFGSGTRLTVV.

CDR3 bases: TGTGCCACCAGCAGCGACAGGGACCCTGGAAACACCATATATTTT. Translated, it gives CATSSDRDPGNTIYF. The chain couples TRBV15 to TRBJ1-3, with 7 positions matching TRBD1. This CDR3 is 15 amino acids long. Germline loops: CDR1 LNHNV, CDR2 YYDKDF (reference sequence). V shed 3 bases, J shed 2 bases, and the junction held 4 bases outside the gene matches.

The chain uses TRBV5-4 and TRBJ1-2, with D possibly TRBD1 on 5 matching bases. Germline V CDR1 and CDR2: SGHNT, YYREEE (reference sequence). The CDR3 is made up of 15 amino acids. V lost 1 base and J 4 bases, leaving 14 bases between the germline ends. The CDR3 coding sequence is TGTGCCAGCAGCTTGAAGGCGGAAGGGGCCTATGGCTACACCTTC. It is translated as CASSLKAEGAYGYTF. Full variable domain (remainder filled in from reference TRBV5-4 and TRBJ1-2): ETGVTQSPTHLIKTRGQQVTLRCSSQSGHNTVSWYQQALGQGPQFIFQYYREEENGRGNFPPRFSGLQFPNYSSELNVNALELDDSALYLCASSLKAEGAYGYTFGSGTRLTVV.

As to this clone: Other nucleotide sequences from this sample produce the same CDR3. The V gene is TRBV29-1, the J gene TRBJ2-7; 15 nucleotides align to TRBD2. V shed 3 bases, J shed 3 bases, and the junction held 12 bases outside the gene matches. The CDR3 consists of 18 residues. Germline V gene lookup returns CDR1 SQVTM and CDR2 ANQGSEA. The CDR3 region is CSVEDSGQGLAGGYEQYF. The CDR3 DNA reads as TGCAGCGTTGAGGACTCGGGACAGGGACTAGCGGGAGGCTACGAGCAGTACTTC.

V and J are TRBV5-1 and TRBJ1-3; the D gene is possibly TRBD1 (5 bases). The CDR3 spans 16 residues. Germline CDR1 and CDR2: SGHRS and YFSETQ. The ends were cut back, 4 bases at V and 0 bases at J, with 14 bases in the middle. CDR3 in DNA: TGCGCCAGCAGCATTTCAACAGGTTACTCTGGAAACACCATATATTTT. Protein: CASSISTGYSGNTIYF. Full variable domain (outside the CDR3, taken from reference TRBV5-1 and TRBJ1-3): KAGVTQTPRYLIKTRGQQVTLSCSPISGHRSVSWYQQTPGQGLQFLFEYFSETQRNKGNFPGRFSGRQFSNSRSEMNVSTLELGDSALYLCASSISTGYSGNTIYFGEGSWLTVV.

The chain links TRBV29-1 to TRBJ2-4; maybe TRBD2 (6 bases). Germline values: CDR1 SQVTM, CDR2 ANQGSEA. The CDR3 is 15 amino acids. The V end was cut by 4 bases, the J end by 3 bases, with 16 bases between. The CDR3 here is CSVAAFTGGKNIQYF. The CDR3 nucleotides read TGCAGCGTTGCAGCCTTTACCGGGGGCAAAAACATTCAGTACTTC.

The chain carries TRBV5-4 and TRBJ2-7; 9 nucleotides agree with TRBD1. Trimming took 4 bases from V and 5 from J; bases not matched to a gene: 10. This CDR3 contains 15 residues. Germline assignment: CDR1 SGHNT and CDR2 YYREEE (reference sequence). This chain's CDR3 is CASSPQGQGRDEQYF. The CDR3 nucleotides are TGTGCCAGCAGCCCCCAAGGACAGGGGAGGGACGAGCAGTACTTC.

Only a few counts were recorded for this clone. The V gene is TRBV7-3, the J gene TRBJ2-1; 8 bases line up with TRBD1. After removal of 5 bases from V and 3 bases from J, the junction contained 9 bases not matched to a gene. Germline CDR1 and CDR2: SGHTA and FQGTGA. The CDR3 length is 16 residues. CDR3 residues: CASSPQGQGRYNEQFF. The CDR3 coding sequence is TGTGCCAGCAGCCCGCAAGGACAGGGACGCTACAATGAGCAGTTCTTC. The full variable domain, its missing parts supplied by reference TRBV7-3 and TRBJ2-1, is GAGVSQTPSNKVTEKGKYVELRCDPISGHTALYWYRQSLGQGPEFLIYFQGTGAADDSGLPNDRFFAVRPEGSVSTLKIQRTERGDSAVYLCASSPQGQGRYNEQFFGPGTRLTVL.

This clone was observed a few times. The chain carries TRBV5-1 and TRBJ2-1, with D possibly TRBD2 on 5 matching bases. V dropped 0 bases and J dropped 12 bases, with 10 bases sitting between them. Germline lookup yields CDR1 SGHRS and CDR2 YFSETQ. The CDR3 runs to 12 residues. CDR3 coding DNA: TGCGCCAGCAGCTTGGAACTTCGGGGGCAGTTCTTC. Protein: CASSLELRGQFF.

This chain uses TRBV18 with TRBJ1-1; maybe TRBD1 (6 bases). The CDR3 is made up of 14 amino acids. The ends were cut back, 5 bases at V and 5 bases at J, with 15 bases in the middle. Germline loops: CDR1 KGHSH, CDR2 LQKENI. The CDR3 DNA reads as TGTGCCAGCTCAACCACAGGGCGAGGGACTGAAGCTTTCTTT. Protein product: CASSTTGRGTEAFF.

The CDR3 protein is CAWSVQIRLAGENEQYF. In nucleotides, the CDR3 is TGTGCCTGGAGTGTACAAATCCGACTAGCGGGAGAAAACGAGCAGTACTTC. This chain joins TRBV30 and TRBJ2-7; 12 nucleotides line up with TRBD2. The ends lost 0 bases at V and 5 bases at J; junction bases unmatched: 11. CDR1 and CDR2 from the germline V gene are GTSNPN and SVGIG (reference sequence). The length of the CDR3 is 17 residues.

DNA of the CDR3: TGTGCCAGCAGTCCTAGCGGGGGGGCTCACGAGCAGTACTTC. Amino acid sequence: CASSPSGGAHEQYF. This chain joins TRBV6-6 and TRBJ2-7; 12 bases are shared with TRBD2. The trim removed 5 bases at V and 5 bases at J, leaving 4 bases unmatched. The CDR3 sequence is 14 residues long. CDR1 is MNHNY and CDR2 is SVGAGI in the germline V gene (reference sequence).

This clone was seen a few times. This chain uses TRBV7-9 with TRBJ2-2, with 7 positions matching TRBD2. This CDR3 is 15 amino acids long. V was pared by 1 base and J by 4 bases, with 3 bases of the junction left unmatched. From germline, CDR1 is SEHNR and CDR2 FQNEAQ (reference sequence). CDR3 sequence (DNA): TGTGCCAGCAGCTTAGGTCTAGCGGCCACCGGGGAGCTGTTTTTT. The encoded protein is CASSLGLAATGELFF.

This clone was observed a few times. This chain's CDR3 is CASRNNRGAEKLFF. DNA of the CDR3: TGTGCCAGTAGGAATAACAGGGGTGCTGAAAAACTGTTTTTT. J is TRBJ1-4 and V is TRBV19; 7 positions agree with TRBD1. V shed 6 bases and J 7 bases; nucleotides not matched to a gene: 8. The germline gives CDR1 LNHDA, CDR2 SQIVND (reference sequence). The length of the CDR3 is 14 residues. The whole variable domain, filled in from reference TRBV19 and TRBJ1-4, reads DGGITQSPKYLFRKEGQNVTLSCEQNLNHDAMYWYRQDPGQGLRLIYYSQIVNDFQKGDIAEGYSVSREKKESFPLTVTSAQKNPTAFYLCASRNNRGAEKLFFGSGTQLSVL.

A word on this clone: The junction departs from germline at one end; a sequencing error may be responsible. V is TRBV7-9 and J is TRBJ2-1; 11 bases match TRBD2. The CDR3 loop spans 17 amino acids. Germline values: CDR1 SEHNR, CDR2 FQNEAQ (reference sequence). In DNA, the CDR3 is TGTTCCAGCAGCTTAAGGTCTAGCGGGGGGCCCTACAATGAGCAGTTCTTC. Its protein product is CSSSLRSSGGPYNEQFF.

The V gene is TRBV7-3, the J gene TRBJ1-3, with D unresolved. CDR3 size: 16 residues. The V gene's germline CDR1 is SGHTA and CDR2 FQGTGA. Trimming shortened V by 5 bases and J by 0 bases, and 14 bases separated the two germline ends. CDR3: CASSTTGSSSGNTIYF. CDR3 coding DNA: TGTGCCAGCAGCACAACCGGGTCCAGCTCTGGAAACACCATATATTTT.

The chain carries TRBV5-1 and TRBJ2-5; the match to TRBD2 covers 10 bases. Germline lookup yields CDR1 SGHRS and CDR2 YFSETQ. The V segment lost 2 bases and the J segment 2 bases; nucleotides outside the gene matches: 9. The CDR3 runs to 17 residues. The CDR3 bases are TGCGCCAGCAGCTTCCTAGGACTAGCGGTAATACAAGAGACCCAGTACTTC. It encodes CASSFLGLAVIQETQYF.